One sample yielded the 31 T cell receptor beta chains listed below, sequenced in a study of blood T cell repertoires in COVID-19. TCRdb's table, derived via immunoSEQ multiplex PCR, lists solely in-frame clones and lacks some. The sample yields 240,000 or so clones, 86% seen once. Sequenced sample: peripheral blood. The receptors here all came from a woman aged 25 to 39 who had recovered from COVID-19.

The V gene is TRBV7-6, the J gene TRBJ2-7; 7 bases are a match to TRBD1. Looked up from germline, CDR1 is SGHVS and CDR2 is FNYEAQ. The CDR3 covers 12 residues. With V trimmed by 5 bases and J by 6 bases, 4 bases remained unmatched. The CDR3 nucleotides are TGTGCCAGCAGCGATCCAGGGGGCGAGCAGTACTTC. It encodes CASSDPGGEQYF.

This clone was seen a handful of times. The J gene is TRBJ1-5, the V gene TRBV2, with 8 bases lining up with TRBD1. The J segment lost 6 bases and the V segment lost 6 bases, leaving 7 bases of the junction unmatched. From germline, CDR1 is SNHLY and CDR2 FYNNEI. This CDR3 is 14 amino acids long. The CDR3 reads CASRGTGGGQPQHF. The DNA of the CDR3 is TGTGCCAGCAGGGGGACAGGCGGAGGTCAGCCCCAGCATTTT.

This chain uses TRBV4-1 with TRBJ2-7; TRBD1 is a possible D gene (5 bases). The germline V gene has CDR1 MGHRA and CDR2 YSYEKL. V was pared by 5 bases and J by 0 bases, with 11 bases between. This CDR3 comprises 14 residues. The CDR3 region has the DNA TGCGCCAGCAGCTACGGACATCCCTCCTACGAGCAGTACTTC. Amino acid sequence: CASSYGHPSYEQYF.

The rearrangement joins TRBV10-1 to TRBJ2-3; possibly TRBD2 for D (5 bases). Trimming took 3 bases from V and 5 from J, leaving 12 bases between them. This CDR3 has 14 residues. Germline assignment: CDR1 WNHNN and CDR2 SYGVQD (reference sequence). The CDR3 DNA reads TGCGCCAGCAGTGAAGGGCAGGCGGGAGATACGCAGTATTTT. It encodes CASSEGQAGDTQYF.

V and J are TRBV9 and TRBJ2-1; 9 bases agree with TRBD1. The CDR3 has 16 amino acids. Germline trimming cut 4 bases from V and 5 bases from J; bases unmatched to any gene: 10. Germline V gives CDR1 SGDLS, CDR2 YYNGEE. The DNA for the CDR3 is TGTGCCAGCAGCCCCTGGGACAGGGTGAGCAACAATGAGCAGTTCTTC. Protein: CASSPWDRVSNNEQFF.

The CDR3 DNA sequence: TGCGCCAGCAGCTTGGGGTTAGCTGGTAGCACAGATACGCAGTATTTT. Translation: CASSLGLAGSTDTQYF. The rearrangement links TRBV5-1 to TRBJ2-3; D remains unclear. Germline CDR1 and CDR2: SGHRS and YFSETQ. Trimming cost V 0 bases and J 0 bases, with 11 bases left between them. The CDR3 is 16 amino acids. The full variable domain, its missing parts supplied by reference TRBV5-1 and TRBJ2-3, is KAGVTQTPRYLIKTRGQQVTLSCSPISGHRSVSWYQQTPGQGLQFLFEYFSETQRNKGNFPGRFSGRQFSNSRSEMNVSTLELGDSALYLCASSLGLAGSTDTQYFGPGTRLTVL.

On this clone: Distinct nucleotide sequences in the sample also encode this CDR3. The V call is TRBV9, the J call TRBJ2-2, with 11 bases lining up with TRBD2. V was pared by 2 bases and J by 3 bases, with 3 bases of the junction left unmatched. Germline CDR1 SGDLS, CDR2 YYNGEE. The CDR3 loop spans 16 amino acids. CDR3 sequence: CASSVGTSGYTGELFF. In DNA form, the CDR3 reads TGTGCCAGCAGCGTGGGGACTAGCGGATACACCGGGGAGCTGTTTTTT.

The V call is TRBV7-9, the J call TRBJ2-4; TRBD2 agrees at 16 bases. Germline loops: CDR1 SEHNR, CDR2 FQNEAQ (reference sequence). Trimming took 6 bases from V and 13 from J; bases not matched to a gene: 3. The CDR3 consists of 13 residues. CDR3 sequence (DNA): TGTGCCAGCAGTGGGACTAGCGGGGGGGCCCAGTACTTC. Its protein product is CASSGTSGGAQYF.

This clone occurred once. The rearrangement links TRBV7-6 to TRBJ2-1; 8 nucleotides agree with TRBD1. CDR1 and CDR2 (germline): SGHVS, FNYEAQ. The CDR3 totals 16 residues. V gave up 4 bases and J gave up 6 bases; unmatched junction bases: 11. CDR3: CASSSFRDRGGNEQFF. CDR3 nucleotide sequence: TGTGCCAGCAGCTCCTTCCGCGACAGGGGTGGCAATGAGCAGTTCTTC.

This chain connects TRBV20-1 to TRBJ1-1; D ambiguous. This CDR3 spans 12 amino acids. Trimming removed 3 bases from V and 6 bases from J, with 11 bases in between. Germline CDR1 is DFQATT and CDR2 is SNEGSKA (reference sequence). CDR3 DNA: TGCAGTGCTAGTCCCCCACTGGCTGAAGCTTTCTTT. Translating gives CSASPPLAEAFF.

The chain has TRBV13 and TRBJ2-1; TRBD2 might be the D (5 bases). The CDR3 runs to 13 residues. Germline assignment: CDR1 PRHDT and CDR2 FYEKMQ (reference sequence). With 5 bases removed from V and 6 bases from J, the gap between germline ends came to 11 bases. CDR3: CASSLSRGNEQFF. The CDR3 DNA follows: TGTGCCAGCAGCCTCTCCCGGGGCAATGAGCAGTTCTTC.

Concerning this clone: The same CDR3 is also encoded by other DNA sequences in this sample. The gene calls are TRBV6-2 or TRBV6-3 and TRBJ2-7; 9 bases are shared with TRBD1. The trim removed 5 bases at V and 2 bases at J, leaving 7 bases unmatched. Germline CDR1 and CDR2: MNHEY and SVGEGT. The CDR3 runs to 15 residues. This CDR3 is CASSRPGTGTYEQYF. As DNA, the CDR3 is TGTGCCAGCAGTCGACCTGGGACAGGGACCTACGAGCAGTACTTC.

The chain employs TRBV5-1 and TRBJ1-1; the D is unclear. CDR3 size: 14 residues. Trimming stripped 3 bases from V and 1 base from J, with 10 bases between. Looked up from germline, CDR1 is SGHRS and CDR2 is YFSETQ. The CDR3 region is CASSWLGGNTEAFF. CDR3 nucleotide sequence: TGCGCCAGCAGCTGGCTGGGAGGGAACACTGAAGCTTTCTTT. The full variable domain, rest sourced from reference TRBV5-1 and TRBJ1-1, is KAGVTQTPRYLIKTRGQQVTLSCSPISGHRSVSWYQQTPGQGLQFLFEYFSETQRNKGNFPGRFSGRQFSNSRSEMNVSTLELGDSALYLCASSWLGGNTEAFFGQGTRLTVV.

This chain connects TRBV11-2 to TRBJ2-3, with 10 bases identical to TRBD2. Germline-derived CDR1 and CDR2 are SGHAT and FQNNGV. CDR3 size: 17 residues. V was pared by 1 base and J by 5 bases, with 9 bases of the junction left unmatched. CDR3 DNA: TGTGCCAGCAGCTTAGGACCCAGGACTAGCGGATTAGATACGCAGTATTTT. Its protein is CASSLGPRTSGLDTQYF.

V usage is TRBV19 and J usage is TRBJ1-1; D is undetermined. Trimming removed 5 bases at V and 1 base at J, with 14 bases between. CDR3 length: 15 residues. From germline, CDR1 is LNHDA and CDR2 SQIVND (reference sequence). CDR3 nucleotides: TGTGCCAGTAGTCGCGGGGTATGGGGGAACACTGAAGCTTTCTTT. Protein sequence: CASSRGVWGNTEAFF.

V is TRBV19 and J is TRBJ1-1, with D perhaps TRBD1 (6 bases). Germline loops: CDR1 LNHDA, CDR2 SQIVND (reference sequence). The V end lost 3 bases, the J end lost 5 bases, and 16 bases lay between the germline ends. The CDR3 totals 15 residues. CDR3 region: CASSMSEGGRTEAFF. CDR3 DNA sequence: TGTGCCAGTAGTATGAGTGAGGGGGGGAGAACTGAAGCTTTCTTT. The full variable domain, completed using reference TRBV19 and TRBJ1-1, is DGGITQSPKYLFRKEGQNVTLSCEQNLNHDAMYWYRQDPGQGLRLIYYSQIVNDFQKGDIAEGYSVSREKKESFPLTVTSAQKNPTAFYLCASSMSEGGRTEAFFGQGTRLTVV.

J is TRBJ2-5 and V is TRBV30; D may be TRBD2 (5 bases). CDR1 GTSNPN and CDR2 SVGIG come from the germline V gene (reference sequence). V lost 4 bases and J 5 bases, leaving 26 bases between the germline ends. The CDR3 contains 17 residues. The chain's CDR3 is CAWTVPFPRAGGETQYF. CDR3 DNA: TGTGCCTGGACCGTACCTTTCCCGAGGGCGGGCGGGGAGACCCAGTACTTC.

The chain is built from TRBV12-3 or TRBV12-4 and TRBJ2-7; no clear D. Trimming removed 4 bases at V and 3 bases at J, with 7 bases between. The CDR3 extends over 12 amino acids. DNA for the CDR3: TGTGCCAGCAGTTCAGTCCTCTACGAGCAGTACTTC. This translates into CASSSVLYEQYF.

The table lists this clone with a count of one. The J gene is TRBJ2-7, the V gene TRBV4-1; D is perhaps TRBD1 (6 bases). The CDR3 loop spans 13 amino acids. Germline V gene data show CDR1 as MGHRA and CDR2 as YSYEKL. V lost 2 bases and J lost 4, with 9 bases in between. CDR3 sequence reads: CASSQIQGYEQYF. The CDR3 coding sequence is TGCGCCAGCAGCCAAATACAGGGATACGAGCAGTACTTC.

The genes are TRBV7-9 and TRBJ2-5, with 12 positions matching TRBD2. Germline CDR1 reads SEHNR; CDR2 reads FQNEAQ (reference sequence). The CDR3 contains 15 residues. Germline trimming cut 2 bases from V and 9 bases from J; bases unmatched to any gene: 7. The DNA for the CDR3 is TGTGCCAGCAGCTTAACTAGCGGGGGGATCCGCCCCCAGTACTTC. Translating it yields CASSLTSGGIRPQYF.

The chain is built from TRBV28 and TRBJ1-5, with TRBD1 matching 12 bases. Trimming at V came to 4 bases and at J to 6 bases, leaving 7 bases not matched to a gene. This CDR3 region has 16 residues. Germline V lookup: CDR1 MDHEN, CDR2 SYDVKM. The CDR3 loop reads CASSSPGQGAFQPQHF. Written as DNA, the CDR3 is TGTGCCAGCAGTTCTCCGGGACAGGGGGCTTTTCAGCCCCAGCATTTT.

The rearrangement links TRBV5-6 to TRBJ1-5, with D possibly TRBD1 on 6 matching bases. This CDR3 is 13 amino acids long. Between the trimmed V and J ends, which lost 4 bases and 9 bases, there was a span of 14 bases. In germline, CDR1 is SGHDT, CDR2 YYEEEE. For the CDR3, the DNA is TGTGCCAGCAGCCCCCAGGGGACCCGGCCCCAGCATTTT. Amino acids: CASSPQGTRPQHF.

Details on this clone: The same CDR3 is also encoded by other DNA sequences in this sample. This chain links TRBV7-6 with TRBJ2-7; D is uncertain. V was cut by 5 bases and J by 3 bases, with 5 bases left in between. Germline V gene lookup returns CDR1 SGHVS and CDR2 FNYEAQ. The CDR3 loop spans 11 amino acids. The CDR3 protein is CASSLYYEQYF. CDR3 in DNA: TGTGCCAGCAGCCTTTACTACGAGCAGTACTTC.

This rearrangement joins TRBV6-1 to TRBJ2-3; the match to TRBD2 covers 8 bases. Per the germline V gene, CDR1 is MNHNS and CDR2 is SASEGT. The junction had 15 bases not matched to a gene; V was cut back by 4 bases and J by 6 bases. The CDR3 spans 17 residues. The CDR3: CASSATHVSGVFDTQYF. The CDR3 coding sequence is TGTGCCAGCAGTGCCACCCACGTTAGCGGGGTATTTGATACGCAGTATTTT.

The chain joins TRBV6-5 to TRBJ1-1; D is possibly TRBD1 (5 bases). The CDR3 runs 15 residues. Trimming took 6 bases from V and 5 from J, leaving 19 bases between them. Germline lookup yields CDR1 MNHEY and CDR2 SVGAGI. CDR3 region: CASSRTWGGGTEAFF. The CDR3 DNA reads as TGTGCCAGCAGCCGTACGTGGGGGGGTGGAACTGAAGCTTTCTTT.

The V call is TRBV13, the J call TRBJ1-3; perhaps TRBD1 as D (5 bases). Trimming took off 5 bases at V and 0 bases at J, with 8 bases between the two ends. The CDR3 extends over 14 amino acids. Germline V gives CDR1 PRHDT, CDR2 FYEKMQ (reference sequence). CDR3: CASSQTASGNTIYF. As DNA, the CDR3 is TGTGCCAGCAGCCAGACAGCCTCTGGAAACACCATATATTTT.

This chain links TRBV10-3 with TRBJ1-1, with D possibly TRBD1 on 6 matching bases. From germline, CDR1 is ENHRY and CDR2 SYGVKD. Trimming shortened V by 6 bases and J by 2 bases, and 13 bases separated the two germline ends. The CDR3 loop spans 14 amino acids. The CDR3 spells CAIRGAVPNTEAFF. CDR3 sequence (DNA): TGTGCCATCAGGGGGGCAGTTCCCAACACTGAAGCTTTCTTT.

In this sample, this clone turned up once. The chain carries TRBV11-2 and TRBJ1-5; D call uncertain. The CDR3 runs to 14 residues. V shed 2 bases and J shed 5 bases, with 10 bases lying between them. Germline loops: CDR1 SGHAT, CDR2 FQNNGV. The CDR3 nucleotides are TGTGCCAGCAGCTTACTCGGGAATGATCAGCCCCAGCATTTT. It is translated as CASSLLGNDQPQHF.

The chain joins TRBV5-4 to TRBJ2-5; possible D gene TRBD2, 5 bases. Germline lookup yields CDR1 SGHNT and CDR2 YYREEE (reference sequence). V was trimmed by 0 bases and J by 2 bases, leaving 8 bases between them. The CDR3 contains 14 residues. The CDR3 here is CASSLERGQETQYF. CDR3 bases: TGTGCCAGCAGCTTGGAAAGAGGGCAAGAGACCCAGTACTTC.

This rearrangement joins TRBV5-1 to TRBJ1-1; no firm D call. This CDR3 spans 15 amino acids. Germline loops: CDR1 SGHRS, CDR2 YFSETQ. The V end was cut by 0 bases, the J end by 6 bases, with 15 bases between. The CDR3 reads CASSLVSPSGAEAFF. The CDR3 DNA follows: TGCGCCAGCAGCTTGGTCAGTCCGTCAGGTGCTGAAGCTTTCTTT.

A few counts support this clone. This chain links TRBV7-5 with TRBJ1-1; TRBD1, the table's D call, lacks a check against the DNA. TRBV7-5 corresponds to a pseudogene. This CDR3 has 15 residues. The CDR3, as DNA: TGTGCCAGAAGCATTGGACAGGGGGAGGTCACTGAAGCTTTCTTT. Translated, it gives CARSIGQGEVTEAFF.